This T cell receptor beta chain was sequenced for a study of shared clonotypes between healthy human individuals. Study-level background: Two female and a few male donors aged 18 to 49 were enrolled.

Genomic DNA from each subset was divided evenly over several immunoSEQ plates. Authors' analysis steps: For the immunoSEQ data, sequences were junction-only without quality scores, so filtering differed. Only in-frame clones appear in the TCRdb table, and some are missing; sequencing was by immunoSEQ multiplex PCR. V, J and clone size reflect that table, while D and trimming were determined from the DNA. The top ten clones hold 9.5% to 15% of a sample with about 480,000 clones, about 79% of them seen once. V dropped 4 bases and J dropped 2 bases, with 24 bases sitting between them. Germline V gene data show CDR1 as LNHDA and CDR2 as SQIVND (reference sequence). The length of the CDR3 is 18 residues.

The V gene is TRBV19, the J gene TRBJ2-7; the D gene could be TRBD1 or TRBD2 (7 bases each). The receptor was derived from a woman aged 40 to 50 in good health. Some clones in this sample may be carry-over from other donors' samples. Sequencing was done on a sample of PBMCs. CDR3 region: CASSTPSGGGPFPYEQYF. The CDR3 DNA reads as TGTGCCAGTAGTACCCCTTCAGGGGGAGGGCCTTTCCCCTACGAGCAGTACTTC. The variable domain in full, with the rest retrieved from reference TRBV19 and TRBJ2-7, is DGGITQSPKYLFRKEGQNVTLSCEQNLNHDAMYWYRQDPGQGLRLIYYSQIVNDFQKGDIAEGYSVSREKKESFPLTVTSAQKNPTAFYLCASSTPSGGGPFPYEQYFGPGTRLTVT.